The TCR beta chain described here comes from a study of T cells in Graves' hyperthyroidism and ophthalmopathy. The study, taken as a whole, reports: Ophthalmopathy was model-predicted a median about 6.7 months pre-onset.

TCR beta CDR3 region amplification was performed from RNA transcripts. The study used the HTBI primer set for a first-round RT-PCR of the TCR CDR3. Using its own MiXCR run on the multiplex PCR reads, TCRdb lists one record per CDR3 protein. The repertoire holds over 700,000 distinct CDR3 sequences, with around a sixth as singletons. The CDR3 runs 16 residues. The V segment lost 4 bases and the J segment 5 bases; nucleotides outside the gene matches: 12. From germline, CDR1 is PRHDT and CDR2 FYEKMQ (reference sequence). This clonotype has ten or more counts. Its matching antigen is unknown. Initially, at the first diagnosis of hyperthyroidism and before any ophthalmopathy symptoms, blood was sampled.

Sample: blood. The clonotype comes from a woman aged 45 to 65 with Graves' hyperthyroidism that later progressed to Graves' ophthalmopathy. The chain combines TRBV13 with TRBJ2-3; 7 bases match TRBD1. The CDR3 sequence is CASSSIEGQSRDTQYF. In DNA form, the CDR3 reads TGTGCCAGCAGCTCGATAGAGGGACAGTCAAGAGATACGCAGTATTTT.